These 14 T cell receptor beta chains were all obtained from the same sample, sequenced in a study of T-cell reconstitution after alpha-beta-depleted transplantation in children. Preparation of the TCRbeta library used unique molecular identifiers. TCRdb itself ran the PCR reads through MiXCR, one entry per CDR3 protein. Among some 550,000 distinct CDR3 sequences, around 20% were seen once, and the ten largest hold roughly 3.3%. Sequenced here: PBMCs from the stem cell graft donor, sampled from the stem cell graft. These receptors all come from a human donor who donated a stem cell graft to a child with acute lymphoblastic leukemia.

Points on this clonotype: The junction departs from germline at one end; a sequencing error may be responsible. The V and J genes are TRBV20-1 and TRBJ1-5; possible D gene TRBD1, 5 bases. The CDR3 sequence is 14 residues long. Germline V gene data show CDR1 as DFQATT and CDR2 as SNEGSKA (reference sequence). The CDR3 loop is CSASQGWGKQPQHF. The CDR3 region has the DNA TGCAGTGCTTCTCAGGGATGGGGCAAACAGCCCCAGCATTTT.

DNA for the CDR3: TGTGCCAGCAGTTTAGCAAGCGTGGGACTAGTTCCTATAGAGACCCAGTACTTC. Translating it yields CASSLASVGLVPIETQYF. This chain links TRBV12-3 or TRBV12-4 with TRBJ2-5; 8 bases map to TRBD2. CDR3 length: 18 amino acids. Trimming cost V 0 bases and J 4 bases; bases outside gene matches: 13.

The chain combines TRBV18 with TRBJ1-1; 10 bases match TRBD1. The J segment lost 5 bases and the V segment lost 2 bases, leaving 11 bases of the junction unmatched. The CDR3 extends over 17 amino acids. Looked up from germline, CDR1 is KGHSH and CDR2 is LQKENI. The DNA of the CDR3 is TGTGCCAGCTCACCAACGGGGACAGGGGACCCGGAAACTGAAGCTTTCTTT. Its protein is CASSPTGTGDPETEAFF.

The table lists this clonotype with a few counts. The chain carries TRBV20-1 and TRBJ1-5; no clear D. Germline-derived CDR1 and CDR2 are DFQATT and SNEGSKA (reference sequence). V was pared by 1 base and J by 6 bases, with 10 bases between. The CDR3 covers 13 residues. The CDR3 DNA sequence: TGCAGTGCTAGAGTTAGGGAGGCTCAGCCCCAGCATTTT. Translation: CSARVREAQPQHF.

This clonotype was seen repeatedly, ten times or more. The chain carries TRBV5-1 and TRBJ2-5; 12 nucleotides match TRBD2. CDR1 is SGHRS and CDR2 is YFSETQ in the germline V gene. With 5 bases clipped from V and 5 bases from J, the junction kept 4 bases outside the gene matches. The CDR3 has 14 amino acids. The DNA of the CDR3 is TGCGCCAGCAGTCGACTAGCGGGAGAGGAGACCCAGTACTTC. Protein: CASSRLAGEETQYF.

The rearrangement links TRBV27 to TRBJ1-1; 7 nucleotides line up with TRBD1. Germline assignment: CDR1 MNHEY and CDR2 SMNVEV (reference sequence). The V and J ends lost 5 bases and 6 bases, in that order; junction bases with no gene match: 6. This CDR3 has 13 residues. For the CDR3, the DNA is TGTGCCAGCAGTCCCCGACAGGGCGCTGAAGCTTTCTTT. Amino acids: CASSPRQGAEAFF.

In its sample, this clonotype was seen many times. The V gene is TRBV20-1, the J gene TRBJ2-7; D is possibly TRBD2 (5 bases). CDR1 and CDR2 (germline): DFQATT, SNEGSKA (reference sequence). Trimming took 8 bases from V and 2 from J, leaving 16 bases between them. CDR3 length: 13 residues. DNA of the CDR3: TGCAGTCCACGGAGGAGCAGCCCCTACGAGCAGTACTTC. Translating gives CSPRRSSPYEQYF.

This clonotype was seen a few times. The chain carries TRBV4-2 and TRBJ2-5; D is unclear. V was trimmed by 5 bases and J by 3 bases, leaving 10 bases between them. The CDR3 has 13 residues. The germline V gene has CDR1 LGHNA and CDR2 YNFKEQ. CDR3: CASSSLDKETQYF. CDR3 nucleotides: TGTGCCAGCAGCTCTCTAGATAAAGAGACCCAGTACTTC.

The chain uses TRBV5-6 and TRBJ2-5, with D perhaps assigned TRBD1 or TRBD2 (5 bases each). Trimming took 1 base from V and 5 from J, leaving 15 bases between them. Germline CDR1 is SGHDT and CDR2 is YYEEEE. This CDR3 is 15 amino acids long. The CDR3 sequence: CASSLWGGGEETQYF. The CDR3 DNA follows: TGTGCCAGCAGCTTGTGGGGCGGTGGGGAGGAGACCCAGTACTTC.

V usage is TRBV3-1 and J usage is TRBJ2-1; 10 bases align to TRBD2. The CDR3 is made up of 15 amino acids. Germline V gene data show CDR1 as LGHDT and CDR2 as YNNKEL (reference sequence). V shed 4 bases, J shed 8 bases, and the junction held 8 bases outside the gene matches. The CDR3 nucleotides are TGTGCCAGCAGCCCCGAAGCGGGAGGGCCCTATGAGCAGTTCTTC. Translation: CASSPEAGGPYEQFF.

Only a few counts were recorded for this clonotype. This chain joins TRBV5-1 and TRBJ2-2, with 7 nucleotides matching TRBD1. The germline V gene has CDR1 SGHRS and CDR2 YFSETQ. This CDR3 spans 18 amino acids. The trim removed 7 bases at V and 0 bases at J, leaving 15 bases unmatched. CDR3 sequence: CASRRPYRGRSNTGELFF. In DNA form, the CDR3 reads TGCGCCAGCCGCCGACCGTACAGGGGCAGATCGAACACCGGGGAGCTGTTTTTT. Using reference TRBV5-1 and TRBJ2-2 for the parts outside the CDR3, the full variable domain is KAGVTQTPRYLIKTRGQQVTLSCSPISGHRSVSWYQQTPGQGLQFLFEYFSETQRNKGNFPGRFSGRQFSNSRSEMNVSTLELGDSALYLCASRRPYRGRSNTGELFFGEGSRLTVL.

The genes are TRBV7-9 and TRBJ2-1; weak D call: TRBD1 (5 bases). The CDR3 contains 16 residues. V was shortened by 1 base and J by 1 base, with 11 bases between the two germline ends. Germline lookup yields CDR1 SEHNR and CDR2 FQNEAQ (reference sequence). The CDR3 is CASSLGAGPSYNEQFF. The CDR3 DNA is TGTGCCAGCAGCTTAGGGGCAGGGCCTTCCTACAATGAGCAGTTCTTC. The full variable domain, completed using reference TRBV7-9 and TRBJ2-1, is DTGVSQNPRHKITKRGQNVTFRCDPISEHNRLYWYRQTLGQGPEFLTYFQNEAQLEKSRLLSDRFSAERPKGSFSTLEIQRTEQGDSAMYLCASSLGAGPSYNEQFFGPGTRLTVL.

This clonotype was counted only a few times. The chain employs TRBV30 and TRBJ2-1; no clear D. Germline V CDR1 and CDR2: GTSNPN, SVGIG (reference sequence). Trimming left V 0 bases short and J 0 bases short, with 9 bases between. This CDR3 is built from 15 residues. CDR3 region: CAWSVDSSSYNEQFF. The CDR3 DNA follows: TGTGCCTGGAGTGTTGACTCGAGCTCCTACAATGAGCAGTTCTTC.

This clonotype was seen a handful of times. The rearrangement uses TRBV19 and TRBJ2-1; 10 bases agree with TRBD2. The CDR3 contains 15 residues. CDR1 is LNHDA and CDR2 is SQIVND in the germline V gene (reference sequence). The trim removed 4 bases at V and 7 bases at J, leaving 7 bases unmatched. The chain's CDR3 is CASSSPGLAQNEQFF. The CDR3 nucleotides read TGTGCCAGTAGTAGCCCGGGACTAGCGCAGAATGAGCAGTTCTTC.